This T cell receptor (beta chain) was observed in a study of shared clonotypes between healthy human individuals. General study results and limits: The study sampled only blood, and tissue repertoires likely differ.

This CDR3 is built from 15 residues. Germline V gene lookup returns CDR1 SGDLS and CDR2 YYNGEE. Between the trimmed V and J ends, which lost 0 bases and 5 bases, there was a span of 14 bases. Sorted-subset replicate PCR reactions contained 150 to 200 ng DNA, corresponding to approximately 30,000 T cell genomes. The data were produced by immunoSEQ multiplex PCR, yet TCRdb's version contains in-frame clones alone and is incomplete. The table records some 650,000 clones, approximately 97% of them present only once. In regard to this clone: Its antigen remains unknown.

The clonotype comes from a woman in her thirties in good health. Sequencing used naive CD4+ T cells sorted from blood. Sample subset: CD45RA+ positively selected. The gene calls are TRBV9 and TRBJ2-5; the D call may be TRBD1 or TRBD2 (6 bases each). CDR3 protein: CASSVEGGSGETQYF. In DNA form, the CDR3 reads TGTGCCAGCAGCGTAGAGGGGGGCTCTGGTGAGACCCAGTACTTC.